Presented here are 2 T cell receptor beta chains from one specimen sequenced in a study of T cells after yellow fever vaccination (dated by TCRdb to between 2018 and 2021). The treatment or condition label, read with the paper, signifies: live attenuated yellow fever vaccine strain. The library was produced with 5' RACE. Sequencing instrument: Illumina HiSeq 2500. The public reads were reprocessed in TCRdb via fastp at Q25 and MiXCR, keeping in-frame beta chains. Duplicate CDR3 protein sequences are folded into a single record with the most common DNA and genes. This sample holds around 140,000 distinct CDR3 sequences; more than 6.5% were observed only once. Jointly, the top ten make up under 0.7% of the sample. This specimen consisted of CD4+ T cells sorted from PBMCs, obtained 10 days after the yellow fever booster vaccination. The receptors were gathered from a man under 40 who received the YFV17D yellow fever vaccine.

This clonotype was seen at least ten times. The chain is built from TRBV5-5 and TRBJ2-2; no definite D call. CDR3 length equals 12 residues. Germline V gene sequence: CDR1 SGHKS, CDR2 YYEKEE (reference sequence). Trimming cost V 3 bases and J 4 bases, with 4 bases left between them. CDR3 nucleotides: TGTGCCAGCAGCTCCCCCACCGGGGAGCTGTTTTTT. This translates into CASSSPTGELFF.

This clonotype came up many times. This chain connects TRBV28 to TRBJ2-3; no clear D. Germline V gene lookup returns CDR1 MDHEN and CDR2 SYDVKM. The CDR3 has 16 amino acids. Trimming removed 7 bases from V and 0 bases from J, with 17 bases in between. CDR3 region: CASTRGFGASTDTQYF. CDR3 DNA: TGTGCCAGCACTCGTGGTTTTGGTGCTAGCACAGATACGCAGTATTTT.